This TCR beta chain was sequenced in a study of blood T cell repertoires in COVID-19. This clone was counted between two and nine times. Libraries were prepared by immunoSEQ multiplex PCR; TCRdb keeps only in-frame clonotypes and omits some of them. Of over 130,000 clones in the sample, 75% to 90% are singletons; the top ten hold less than 2.5%. The receptor was isolated from a man aged 70 or older with acute or convalescent COVID-19. Sequenced input: peripheral blood.

The CDR3 region has the DNA TGTGCCAGCAGCGTAGCTGGTGAGGAGAATCAGCCCCAGCATTTT. Encoded protein: CASSVAGEENQPQHF. The rearrangement uses TRBV9 and TRBJ1-5; D gene uncertain. V was clipped by 0 bases and J by 4 bases, with 11 bases between them. The CDR3 is 15 amino acids. The germline CDR1 and CDR2 sequences are SGDLS and YYNGEE. The full variable domain, with the rest looked up from reference TRBV9 and TRBJ1-5, is DSGVTQTPKHLITATGQRVTLRCSPRSGDLSVYWYQQSLDQGLQFLIQYYNGEERAKGNILERFSAQQFPDLHSELNLSSLELGDSALYFCASSVAGEENQPQHFGDGTRLSIL.